Listed here are 2 T cell receptor beta chains from one sample, sequenced in a study of cytomegalovirus exposure and HLA in healthy donors. This PCR relied on a set of 60 Vbeta primers and 13 Jbeta primers. Using immunoSEQ multiplex PCR, the repertoire was profiled, and TCRdb retains in-frame clones only, with some absent. Among about 120,000 clones listed, 80% were seen once. Sequencing was carried out using PBMCs. These receptors all come from a female donor in good health and CMV-seronegative.

CDR3 coding DNA: TGTGCCAGCAGCGTAAGGGGGGGCAGGGGTACCACTGAAGCTTTCTTT. Protein: CASSVRGGRGTTEAFF. This rearrangement joins TRBV9 to TRBJ1-1, with D possibly matching TRBD1 (6 bases). This CDR3 comprises 16 residues. Germline V gene sequence: CDR1 SGDLS, CDR2 YYNGEE. Trimming removed 1 base from V and 4 bases from J, with 17 bases in between.

This chain links TRBV5-4 with TRBJ2-3; no definite D call. Looked up from germline, CDR1 is SGHNT and CDR2 is YYREEE (reference sequence). Trimming left V 1 base short and J 2 bases short, with 8 bases between. The CDR3 runs 14 residues. CDR3 in DNA: TGTGCCAGCAGCTTGCCCGGTTACACAGATACGCAGTATTTT. It translates to CASSLPGYTDTQYF. Based on the CDR3 plus reference TRBV5-4 and TRBJ2-3, the full variable domain is ETGVTQSPTHLIKTRGQQVTLRCSSQSGHNTVSWYQQALGQGPQFIFQYYREEENGRGNFPPRFSGLQFPNYSSELNVNALELDDSALYLCASSLPGYTDTQYFGPGTRLTVL.